This T cell receptor beta chain was documented in a study of cytomegalovirus exposure and HLA in healthy donors (dated by TCRdb to about 2017). For context, the study as a whole: In an earlier analysis of several hundred of the donors, 250 to 350 Gb of sequence data and roughly 100 million unique TCR beta sequences from roughly 200 million T cells were reported. On average, around 200,000 unique TCR beta nucleotide sequences were sequenced per donor among 398 genotyped donors of the cohort, with roughly 19% of those sequences being non-productive. The study aimed to test whether cataloging public T cell receptors could reveal signatures of past pathogen exposure. Besides the first cohort of roughly 660 subjects, a separate validation cohort made up of 120 different subjects was used. A later analysis re-examined previously published TCR beta repertoires from just over 650 donors and added high-resolution HLA genotyping to investigate patterns of TCR occurrence. To decide whether each TCR beta V gene segment behaved as functional or pseudogenic, an earlier analysis of fewer than 750 of the donors relied on high-throughput TCR beta sequencing. A later genetic analysis used genome-wide SNP genotypes for about three fifths of the roughly 700 donors, treating that subset as a discovery cohort. Roughly five DR-DQ haplotypes were handled as single units for association and clustering because linkage in the cohort was strong. The number of donors typed differed by locus, with roughly 620-630 for A, B, C, DRB1 and DQB1, over 500 for DQA1, nearly 610 for DPA1, and around 460 for DPB1. Rather than drawing on any new phenotypic data, the later analysis identified candidate immune exposures from TCR beta sequences and the way those sequences occurred across donors. Donor age, sex, ethnicity and CMV serostatus were compiled together with the repertoire data. An early release that covered 640 HLA-typed donors contained approximately 300 gigabases of sequencing data and 75 million to 100 million unique TCR sequences. Class I and class II HLA loci were covered by the typing at four-digit resolution. The genetic ancestry cluster associated with self-reported Caucasian donors included over 65% of the roughly 400 genotyped donors. High-throughput TCR immunosequencing, statistical association of individual TCRs with disease status, and machine learning were combined to predict cytomegalovirus infection status. The study used immunosequencing to profile the T cell repertoires of approximately 690 subjects and linked those repertoires to cytomegalovirus serostatus. All discovery cohort repertoires had been generated using a single sequencing platform. Overall study results and their limits: When HLA alleles, especially DR and DQ, strongly co-occurred, attributing TCR associations to individual alleles was difficult. In a later genetic analysis, a missense DCLRE1C variant was associated with V-gene and J-gene trimming of TCR beta chains, and the association was replicated in an independent cohort. In a later genetic analysis, fewer N-insertions in productive TCRs were reported among donors in an Asian-associated ancestry cluster than the roughly 700-donor mean. In vitro tests confirmed that a few of the cytomegalovirus-associated TCR beta chains recognize cytomegalovirus antigens. HLA typing was unavailable for some donors at each locus, so association tests used only the typed subset. A total of 150 to 200 TCR beta chains were listed by the study as associated with cytomegalovirus. The only immune exposure information available for the cohort was CMV serostatus. According to a later analysis, most CMV-associated TCR beta chains appeared to be HLA-restricted, and the HLA associations seemed to be driven largely by CMV exposure. Over 15 rarely observed V segments, including chromosome 9 orphons, were excluded from the earlier analysis of just under 600 of the donors because counts were too low. A further reported finding was that TCR beta sequences accurately predicted the HLA-A and HLA-B alleles for most subjects in the first cohort. Across donors, most TCR sequences were observed very rarely, whereas some public TCRs were present in many individuals. The 87-base-pair reads could not distinguish some IMGT-functional V segments, including TRBV6-2 and TRBV6-3, so those segments were excluded. The authors suggested that the approach could potentially be generalized to other disease states and immunological phenotypes. A later analysis reported that several top co-occurrence clusters appeared linked to parvovirus B19, influenza, CMV and Epstein-Barr virus. At a false discovery rate of 0.05, a later analysis linked some 17,000 TCR beta sequences to specific HLA alleles. The classifier was reported to diagnose cytomegalovirus status with high specificity and sensitivity in both the original and validation cohorts. A group of highly shared sequence variants was considered likely to be a technical artifact of the sequencing pipeline. Broadly in line with IMGT annotations, most TCR beta V segments showed up in productive rearrangements about 90% or about 30% of the time in an earlier analysis of several hundred of the donors. According to a later analysis, TCR association rates differed among HLA loci, with DRB1 alleles showing the most associated TCRs and HLA-C alleles showing the fewest. Roughly uniform sequencing depth across donors was assumed in presence/absence analyses, although this assumption may not hold. This cohort had only TCR beta chains sequenced, and the lack of alpha or paired-chain data limited which features could be detected. A later analysis found that HLA-associated TCR beta chains were more clonally expanded and had lower generation probabilities than equally common non-associated chains. Correlated functional status among segregating V segments might reflect linkage disequilibrium, but an unknown experimental factor could not be ruled out.

Libraries came from the immunoSEQ multiplex PCR assay. For the multiplex PCR, a mixture combining 60 forward primers for TCR Vbeta segments and 13 reverse primers for TCR Jbeta segments was used. The CDR3 region of rearranged TCR beta genes was amplified from genomic DNA by a multiplex PCR assay. The Illumina HiSeq System was used to sequence the amplified TCR beta libraries as 87-base-pair reads. In the source study's methods: In a later analysis, some 80 million unique TCR beta chains were counted across the roughly 610 repertoires, and some 10 million of these chains were shared by at least two donors. Raw reads were error-corrected and collapsed into unique sequences by a nearest-neighbor algorithm in which closely related sequences were merged to remove PCR and sequencing errors. To assign V, D and J gene segments, CDR3 sequences were aligned to IMGT reference sequences. For a sequence to be retained, a match of at least six nucleotides was required to both a V gene segment and a J gene segment. Rearrangements were classified as productive when the CDR3 lacked stop codons and remained in frame with V and J, and all other rearrangements were classified as non-productive. CDR3 was defined according to IMGT convention as the region running from the second conserved V-encoded cysteine to the conserved J-encoded phenylalanine. Sequences without an unambiguous match to a single V gene segment were excluded from the earlier analysis of 587 of the donors. In an earlier analysis of approximately 550 of the donors, V segments were called functional above 56.7% productive rearrangements and were called segregating when the between-donor standard deviation exceeded 5%. To diagnose cytomegalovirus status from the catalog of TCR beta chain sequences, a statistical classification framework was built. In a later analysis, TCR nucleotide sequences were compared against IMGT/GENE-DB human TR gene sequences so that V and J genes could be assigned. A later analysis assigned CDR3 sequences and most-parsimonious VDJ recombination scenarios with the TCRdist pipeline. A later analysis defined each TCR beta chain by its CDR3 amino acid sequence plus V-gene family, and excluded reads lacking a unique V-gene family. To address suspected cross-contamination and a sequencing artifact, a later analysis removed 550 to 750 highly shared, low-generation-probability nucleotide sequences. A later analysis calculated a clonal expansion index for each public chain from normalized within-repertoire ranks of inferred template counts. In a later analysis, generation probabilities were computed with a VDJ recombination model fitted to out-of-frame rearrangements, and the resulting probabilities were checked against IGoR. A later analysis scored TCR-TCR, TCR-HLA and TCR-CMV co-occurrence with hypergeometric tests, applying a repertoire-size bias correction to TCR pairs. False discovery rates were estimated in a later analysis by permuting HLA or CMV assignments 20 times. In a later analysis, co-occurring TCRs were grouped using DBSCAN, and TCRdist sequence similarity was added for clustering within HLA-allele-positive subsets. For co-occurrence clustering, repertoires with fewer than 30,000 or more than 120,000 public chains were excluded, along with about five repertoires with anomalous nucleotide sharing. TCRdb took this table from immuneACCESS and kept in-frame rearrangements with V and J called. Such tables lack part of the clones; where checked against another copy, unresolved V genes explain under half of the gap, and the rest is unexplained. For V, J and clone size, that table is used; D and trimming come from the DNA. A total of 95,000 to 150,000 clones appear in this sample, around 80% of them only once. Roughly 3.2% of the sample lies in the top ten.

Concerning this clone itself: The antigen this receptor binds is unknown. It has no much larger one-base neighbor in the sample; base qualities were not kept.

The germline V gene (reference sequence) specifies LNHDA as CDR1 and SQIVND as CDR2. Trimming removed 3 bases from V and 2 bases from J; the gene matches leave 11 bases unexplained. Its CDR3 holds 17 amino acids, cysteine through phenylalanine. Only CDR3 DNA remains: 51 bases, in frame from the first base. In total, roughly 670 healthy bone marrow donors made up the cohort. At the time of sampling, all cohort members were nominally healthy, though unrecorded immune exposures were likely present. The donor tested CMV seronegative and was one of the 352 seronegative cohort members. Each donor provided a peripheral blood sample, and peripheral blood mononuclear cells were used for TCR beta sequencing. Genomic DNA was extracted from the blood cell samples with the Qiagen DNeasy Blood Extraction Kit.

The chain was built from TRBV19 and TRBJ2-3, with 7 bases aligning to TRBD2. Material: PBMCs. This sequence was found in a man younger than 40 in good health and CMV-seronegative. In nucleotide form, the sequence is TGTGCCAGTAGTATGCGGCGGGAGAGGAGGACCACAGATACGCAGTATTTT. Its protein product is CASSMRRERRTTDTQYF.